One sample yielded the 8 T cell receptor beta chains listed below, sequenced in a study of T cell clones after liver transplantation. Method: immunoSEQ multiplex PCR; TCRdb's copy keeps in-frame clones and lacks some. Among tens of thousands of clones listed, roughly 85% were seen once. This specimen was CD4+ T cells from blood, taken approximately 45 months after liver transplant. These receptors were collected from a human patient who received a liver transplant. Some T cells may be supplied by the graft donor.

The genes are TRBV9 and TRBJ2-5; a weak D match, TRBD2 (5 bases). Germline lookup yields CDR1 SGDLS and CDR2 YYNGEE. This CDR3 is 14 amino acids long. The V and J ends lost 3 bases and 2 bases respectively, with 11 bases between them. CDR3 sequence (DNA): TGTGCCAGCAGCGGGAGAGGGTGGCAAGAGACCCAGTACTTC. It translates to CASSGRGWQETQYF.

The chain recombines TRBV14 with TRBJ1-2, with 9 bases matching TRBD1. CDR1 SGHDN and CDR2 FVKESK come from the germline V gene. V shed 2 bases and J 6 bases; nucleotides not matched to a gene: 4. This CDR3 is 14 amino acids long. CDR3 loop: CASSQKQGANGYTF. The CDR3 region has the DNA TGTGCCAGCAGCCAAAAACAGGGGGCGAATGGCTACACCTTC. The full variable domain, rest sourced from reference TRBV14 and TRBJ1-2, is EAGVTQFPSHSVIEKGQTVTLRCDPISGHDNLYWYRRVMGKEIKFLLHFVKESKQDESGMPNNRFLAERTGGTYSTLKVQPAELEDSGVYFCASSQKQGANGYTFGSGTRLTVV.

The V call is TRBV5-4, the J call TRBJ2-1; D is possibly TRBD2 (6 bases). The germline CDR1 and CDR2 sequences are SGHNT and YYREEE (reference sequence). This CDR3 comprises 16 residues. Trimming cost V 0 bases and J 1 base, with 11 bases left between them. The CDR3 is CASSLGRGRSYNEQFF. The CDR3 DNA is TGTGCCAGCAGCTTGGGGAGGGGCCGTTCCTACAATGAGCAGTTCTTC.

The rearrangement links TRBV9 to TRBJ1-1; no clear D gene. CDR1 is SGDLS and CDR2 is YYNGEE in the germline V gene. The length of the CDR3 is 16 residues. The V gene lost 1 base and the J gene lost 1 base, with 14 bases spanning the gap. The CDR3 region has the DNA TGTGCCAGCAGCGTAAGGTTCGAAGCCACGAACACTGAAGCTTTCTTT. Amino acid sequence: CASSVRFEATNTEAFF.

This chain uses TRBV19 with TRBJ2-7; TRBD2 is a possible D gene (5 bases). The germline CDR1 and CDR2 sequences are LNHDA and SQIVND (reference sequence). CDR3 size: 13 residues. V lost 4 bases, J lost 5 bases, and 12 bases lay in between. CDR3 in amino acids: CASSSQLGNEQYF. The DNA for the CDR3 is TGTGCCAGTAGTAGCCAACTAGGAAACGAGCAGTACTTC.

The rearrangement uses TRBV11-2 and TRBJ2-1, with 7 positions matching TRBD2. The V gene's germline CDR1 is SGHAT and CDR2 FQNNGV. There are 17 residues in the CDR3. V gave up 0 bases and J gave up 1 base; unmatched junction bases: 6. CDR3 bases: TGTGCCAGCAGCTTAGATAGACTAGCTGGATCCTACAATGAGCAGTTCTTC. It specifies CASSLDRLAGSYNEQFF.

The V call is TRBV28, the J call TRBJ1-1, with 12 positions matching TRBD1. The J segment lost 7 bases and the V segment lost 2 bases, leaving 5 bases of the junction unmatched. CDR3 length equals 15 residues. The germline CDR1 and CDR2 sequences are MDHEN and SYDVKM. CDR3 region: CASSLQGQGAVEAFF. CDR3 DNA: TGTGCCAGCAGTTTACAGGGACAGGGGGCTGTTGAAGCTTTCTTT.

The rearrangement joins TRBV15 to TRBJ1-3; D unclear. The CDR3 totals 17 residues. V lost 0 bases to trimming and J lost 1 base, with 13 bases between them. The germline V gene has CDR1 LNHNV and CDR2 YYDKDF (reference sequence). The CDR3 DNA follows: TGTGCCACCAGCAGAGATTCGCCGGTGATGTCTGGAAACACCATATATTTT. Protein sequence: CATSRDSPVMSGNTIYF.